The clone carrying this T cell receptor beta chain was seen just once. The target antigen is unknown. Unmatched junction bases numbered 2, after V lost 5 bases and J lost 2 bases. CDR1 SQVTM and CDR2 ANQGSEA come from the germline V gene. The CDR3 runs to 13 residues. Unique-molecular-identifier-tagged TCR beta cDNA libraries were used. Yield was approximately 500,000 cDNA molecules from around 1 to 9.1 million T cells. TCRdb reprocessed the PCR reads with MiXCR, giving one entry per CDR3 protein. The sample yields roughly 600,000 distinct CDR3 sequences, about 44% seen once. The data originate from a study of post-analysis software for immune sequencing data. Study-wide background: Patients with relapsing-remitting, secondary progressive and progressive-relapsing multiple sclerosis courses were all represented. Study-level findings and limits: Comparison with controls showed significantly lower normalized Chao1 diversity in multiple sclerosis patients. The five TRBV segments detected at higher frequency in patients than in controls included TRBV5-6, TRBV5-1 and TRBV20-1.

The genes are TRBV29-1 and TRBJ2-1; 8 bases fit TRBD2. This receptor was taken from a girl between 10 and 17 years old with multiple sclerosis. The sample comprised blood. The CDR3 DNA reads as TGCAGCGTTAGACTAGCGACCTACAATGAGCAGTTCTTC. It specifies CSVRLATYNEQFF.